Each of the 21 T cell receptor beta chains below was sequenced from the same sample in a study of breast tumors, draining lymph nodes, adjacent tissues. Breast cancer patients provided tissue from their axillary draining lymph nodes. From the multiplex PCR reads, TCRdb called clonotypes with MiXCR, one entry per CDR3 protein. This sample has over 100,000 distinct CDR3 sequences, with about 22% found just once. The sequencing sample was made of axillary lymph node tissue. The receptors come from a female donor with breast cancer. Some clones in this sample may be carry-over from other donors' samples.

The V call is TRBV19, the J call TRBJ2-1; D unclear. CDR1 LNHDA and CDR2 SQIVND come from the germline V gene (reference sequence). The CDR3 loop spans 12 amino acids. V lost 3 bases and J 13 bases, leaving 13 bases between the germline ends. CDR3: CASSISEAVQFF. Here the CDR3 DNA reads TGTGCCAGTAGTATCAGTGAGGCAGTTCAGTTCTTC.

Details on this clonotype: A much larger clone differs from this one at a single base, so this may be a read error. V is TRBV4-1 and J is TRBJ2-1; 10 nucleotides agree with TRBD1. J lost 9 bases, V lost 1 base, and 9 bases had no gene match. Germline V lookup: CDR1 MGHRA, CDR2 YSYEKL. This CDR3 is built from 16 residues. The CDR3: CASSQGRGQGRSEQFF. For the CDR3, the DNA is TGCGCCAGCAGCCAAGGCCGGGGACAGGGGAGGAGTGAGCAGTTCTTC.

At least ten counts were recorded for this clonotype. The rearrangement uses TRBV7-3 and TRBJ2-5; TRBD2 aligns across 8 bases. There are 15 residues in the CDR3. J was trimmed by 5 bases and V by 6 bases; bases with no gene match: 11. The germline V gene has CDR1 SGHTA and CDR2 FQGTGA. The CDR3 DNA is TGTGCCAGCAGTCCTACCGGGACTAGTGGTGAGACCCAGTACTTC. Its translation: CASSPTGTSGETQYF. Full variable domain (missing parts from reference TRBV7-3 and TRBJ2-5): GAGVSQTPSNKVTEKGKYVELRCDPISGHTALYWYRQSLGQGPEFLIYFQGTGAADDSGLPNDRFFAVRPEGSVSTLKIQRTERGDSAVYLCASSPTGTSGETQYFGPGTRLLVL.

Concerning this clonotype itself: Just one base apart from a much larger clone, this may be a read error. The chain has TRBV11-3 and TRBJ2-5; D not resolved. The V gene's germline CDR1 is SGHNT and CDR2 YENEEA. V was trimmed by 7 bases and J by 5 bases, leaving 23 bases between them. The CDR3 has 16 amino acids. DNA for the CDR3: TGTGCCAGCACCCTCAACCGGTACCCAAAATTGGAGACCCAGTACTTC. It specifies CASTLNRYPKLETQYF.

This clonotype was seen a few times. The chain links TRBV6-2 or TRBV6-3 to TRBJ2-3; 7 bases agree with TRBD2. This CDR3 has 16 amino acids. V gave up 1 base and J gave up 5 bases; unmatched junction bases: 9. Looked up from germline, CDR1 is MNHEY and CDR2 is SVGEGT. CDR3 coding DNA: TGTGCCAGCAGTTACTACGCGGCGGGAGTGGGAGATACGCAGTATTTT. Translated, it gives CASSYYAAGVGDTQYF.

This clonotype was seen many times. The CDR3 sequence is CASSLSAGEVTDTQYF. The CDR3 nucleotides are TGTGCCAGCAGCCTCTCAGCGGGAGAAGTGACAGATACGCAGTATTTT. The rearrangement uses TRBV4-2 and TRBJ2-3; 8 bases align to TRBD2. J was trimmed by 3 bases and V by 4 bases; bases with no gene match: 9. Germline V lookup: CDR1 LGHNA, CDR2 YNFKEQ. The CDR3 loop spans 16 amino acids.

Ten or more counts support this clonotype. The chain links TRBV9 to TRBJ2-3; TRBD2 agrees at 7 bases. The CDR3 consists of 15 residues. From germline, CDR1 is SGDLS and CDR2 YYNGEE. Trimming removed 3 bases from V and 0 bases from J; junction bases left unmatched: 4. Here the CDR3 reads CASSALGGSTDTQYF. DNA of the CDR3: TGTGCCAGCAGCGCCCTGGGGGGGAGCACAGATACGCAGTATTTT.

As concerns this clonotype: It may be a read error: a sequence one base away is much more abundant. No conserved phenylalanine or tryptophan ends this CDR3, so it is likely a read error. V gene TRBV18 combines with J gene TRBJ2-5; D gene uncertain. Per germline, CDR1 KGHSH and CDR2 LQKENI. The V end was cut by 0 bases, the J end by 4 bases, with 3 bases between. This CDR3 has 12 amino acids. The CDR3 spells CASSPPAETQYL. The CDR3 nucleotides read TGTGCCAGCTCACCACCGGCAGAGACCCAGTACCTC.

This clonotype was seen at least ten times. This sequence joins TRBV2 and TRBJ2-1; D is perhaps TRBD1 (6 bases). The CDR3 is 12 residues long. The ends were cut back, 4 bases at V and 6 bases at J, with 7 bases in the middle. Per germline, CDR1 SNHLY and CDR2 FYNNEI. The CDR3 spells CASSGTANEQFF. The CDR3 region has the DNA TGTGCCAGCAGTGGGACAGCCAATGAGCAGTTCTTC.

This clonotype has a count of ten or more. V gene TRBV12-3 or TRBV12-4 combines with J gene TRBJ2-3, with no clear D. The CDR3 runs 11 residues. V lost 5 bases to trimming and J lost 7 bases, with 7 bases between them. The CDR3 is CASSPANTQYF. CDR3 bases: TGTGCCAGCAGTCCGGCGAATACGCAGTATTTT.

This clonotype occurred many times. This chain links TRBV7-3 with TRBJ2-2; unclear D gene. V was pared by 0 bases and J by 0 bases, with 5 bases between. CDR1 and CDR2 from the germline V gene are SGHTA and FQGTGA. The length of the CDR3 is 15 residues. The CDR3 sequence is CASSLTGANTGELFF. The CDR3 nucleotides are TGTGCCAGCAGCTTAACTGGGGCGAACACCGGGGAGCTGTTTTTT.

This clonotype showed up many times. The gene calls are TRBV28 and TRBJ2-5; perhaps TRBD2 as D (6 bases). Per the germline V gene, CDR1 is MDHEN and CDR2 is SYDVKM. There are 15 residues in the CDR3. With 7 bases removed from V and 2 bases from J, the gap between germline ends came to 17 bases. The chain's CDR3 is CASMHLGGRQETQYF. The DNA for the CDR3 is TGTGCCAGCATGCACTTGGGGGGACGACAAGAGACCCAGTACTTC. The complete variable domain, with remaining parts taken from reference TRBV28 and TRBJ2-5, reads DVKVTQSSRYLVKRTGEKVFLECVQDMDHENMFWYRQDPGLGLRLIYFSYDVKMKEKGDIPEGYSVSREKKERFSLILESASTNQTSMYLCASMHLGGRQETQYFGPGTRLLVL.

In its sample, this clonotype was seen many times. Here the CDR3 reads CSARDPGLAGGPSYEQYF. The CDR3 coding sequence is TGCAGTGCTAGAGACCCGGGACTAGCGGGAGGGCCGAGCTACGAGCAGTACTTC. V usage is TRBV20-1 and J usage is TRBJ2-7; 16 bases line up with TRBD2. The CDR3 has 18 amino acids. V gave up 0 bases and J gave up 3 bases; unmatched junction bases: 8. Looked up from germline, CDR1 is DFQATT and CDR2 is SNEGSKA (reference sequence).

With respect to this clonotype: With a much larger clone just one base away, this may be a read error. This chain joins TRBV18 and TRBJ2-5, with D possibly being TRBD2 (6 bases). This CDR3 is built from 14 residues. Looked up from germline, CDR1 is KGHSH and CDR2 is LQKENI. In DNA form, the CDR3 reads TGTGCCAGCTCACCATCGGGAGCGCAAGAGACCCTGTACTTC. This codes for CASSPSGAQETLYF.

Details on this clonotype: A single base separates this from a much larger clone, so it may be a read error. V is TRBV20-1 and J is TRBJ1-4; 11 nucleotides align to TRBD1. In germline, CDR1 is DFQATT, CDR2 SNEGSKA (reference sequence). The CDR3 totals 13 residues. V lost 5 bases to trimming and J lost 7 bases; unmatched junction nucleotides: 3. CDR3 DNA sequence: TGCAGTGCTGGGACAGGGGGTGCTGAAAAACTGTTTTTT. It translates to CSAGTGGAEKLFF.

Regarding this clonotype: In this CDR3 the conserved last residue, phenylalanine or tryptophan, is missing, so a read error is likely. The gene calls are TRBV4-3 and TRBJ2-2; 13 nucleotides align to TRBD2. This CDR3 region has 17 residues. CDR1 is LGHNA, CDR2 YSLEER, per germline. The ends lost 8 bases at V and 7 bases at J; junction bases unmatched: 13. CDR3 in DNA: TGCGCCAGCGGGACATCCACTAGCGGGAGGGGGGGCGGGGAGCTGTTTGTT. This encodes CASGTSTSGRGGGELFV.

This clonotype was found many times. The CDR3 spells CATSDRQATDTQYF. The CDR3 DNA is TGTGCCACCAGTGATCGGCAGGCCACAGATACGCAGTATTTT. The genes are TRBV24-1 and TRBJ2-3; no firm D call. V was shortened by 3 bases and J by 2 bases, with 8 bases between the two germline ends. The V gene's germline CDR1 is KGHDR and CDR2 SFDVKD. The CDR3 has 14 residues.

This clonotype has a count of ten or more. In DNA, the CDR3 is TGCGCCAGCAGCTTGAGTGGGCCCGGAGAGACCCAGTACTTC. It yields the protein CASSLSGPGETQYF. This rearrangement joins TRBV5-1 to TRBJ2-5; no firm D call. The germline V and J ends were trimmed by 1 base and 4 bases, with 11 bases remaining between them. The germline CDR1 and CDR2 sequences are SGHRS and YFSETQ. This CDR3 has 14 amino acids.

This clonotype was observed many times. The rearrangement joins TRBV4-1 to TRBJ2-7; 7 nucleotides line up with TRBD1. Trimming at V came to 1 base and at J to 5 bases, leaving 14 bases not matched to a gene. The germline V gene encodes CDR1 MGHRA and CDR2 YSYEKL. This CDR3 region has 17 residues. The CDR3 DNA follows: TGCGCCAGCAGCCAAGTATTAACAGGGGTTGGGGGTCACGAGCAGTACTTC. Protein product: CASSQVLTGVGGHEQYF.

This clonotype was seen ten or more times. The chain joins TRBV7-3 to TRBJ2-1, with 13 bases aligning to TRBD2. Germline CDR1 SGHTA, CDR2 FQGTGA. V lost 5 bases, J lost 7 bases, and 5 bases stayed unmatched. The CDR3 is 15 amino acids. Here the CDR3 reads CASSPGTSGTNEQFF. The CDR3 nucleotides are TGTGCCAGCAGCCCAGGGACTAGCGGGACAAATGAGCAGTTCTTC.

The table lists this clonotype with many counts. The genes are TRBV2 and TRBJ2-2, with 10 nucleotides matching TRBD1. The germline V gene has CDR1 SNHLY and CDR2 FYNNEI. CDR3 length: 15 amino acids. J lost 7 bases, V lost 4 bases, and 6 bases had no gene match. CDR3 loop: CASSGPGTGVGELFF. The CDR3 DNA reads as TGTGCCAGCAGTGGCCCCGGGACAGGGGTCGGGGAGCTGTTTTTT.